A selection of T cell receptor beta chains follows, all from one sample in a study of a mutant IDH1 vaccine in newly diagnosed glioma. Which antigens these TCRs recognize remains unknown. The protocol was immunoSEQ multiplex PCR, while the TCRdb copy is restricted to in-frame clones and leaves out a portion. The sample yields approximately 32,000 clones, roughly 54% seen once. This specimen was PBMCs, taken from a glioma patient whose treatment included an IDH1 peptide vaccine. The receptors here all came from a woman under 30 with glioma. Both conserved end residues are part of each CDR3. The D gene is left open where the match is weak. Clone size is not always given. Where it is, it says once, few, many or a class for expanded clones.

NA	TRBJ2-1	TRBV19	NA	CASSMRVNEQFF	TGTGCCAGTAGTATGAGGGTAAATGAGCAGTTCTTC
few	TRBJ2-7	TRBV1	NA	CTSSLVEREQYF	TGCACCAGCAGCCTGGTAGAGAGGGAGCAGTACTTC
once	TRBJ1-3	TRBV5-6	NA	CASSQTGPRWNTIYF	TGTGCCAGCAGCCAAACAGGGCCTCGGTGGAACACCATATATTTT
few	TRBJ1-1	TRBV28	NA	CASVLGVNTEAFF	TGTGCCAGCGTACTAGGGGTCAACACTGAAGCTTTCTTT
NA	TRBJ2-7	TRBV4-2	TRBD2	CASSPLSGLATYEQYF	TGTGCCAGCAGCCCACTTAGCGGGCTTGCGACCTACGAGCAGTACTTC
NA	TRBJ1-1	TRBV7-9	NA	CASSFVGEGVDEAFF	TGTGCCAGCAGCTTCGTAGGGGAAGGGGTGGATGAAGCTTTCTTT
NA	TRBJ1-4	TRBV6-4	TRBD1	CASSQGAKDEKLFF	TGTGCCAGCAGCCAGGGGGCCAAGGATGAAAAACTGTTTTTT
NA	TRBJ2-2	TRBV6-4	NA	CASSPAFVGGSNTGELFF	TGTGCCAGCAGTCCGGCCTTCGTAGGAGGATCGAACACCGGGGAGCTGTTTTTT
few	TRBJ2-3	TRBV10-3	TRBD2	CAIRTSGLSTDTQYF	TGTGCCATCAGGACTAGCGGCCTTAGCACAGATACGCAGTATTTT
few	TRBJ1-1	TRBV4-3	TRBD1	CASSQWTGNTEAFF	TGCGCCAGCAGCCAGTGGACAGGGAACACTGAAGCTTTCTTT
NA	TRBJ1-4	TRBV18	NA	CASSRNKVQDNEKLFF	TGTGCCAGCTCTCGCAACAAAGTACAGGATAATGAAAAACTGTTTTTT